This is a list of T cell receptor beta chains from one sample in a study of shared clonotypes between healthy human individuals. Clones were read by immunoSEQ multiplex PCR, and TCRdb kept only the in-frame ones, dropping some. The profile covers millions of clones, with about 92% appearing a single time and under 0.15% taken by the ten largest. The material sequenced was naive CD4+ T cells sorted from blood. The receptor set was obtained from a man in his late teens or twenties in good health. Both conserved end residues are part of each CDR3. A D gene is named only where the DNA matches it firmly. Not all rows give a size; the values are once, few, many and, for expanded clones, a class.

V	J	size	D	DNA	CDR3
TRBV5-4	TRBJ2-3	.	.	TGTGCCAGCAAGCGACAAGATCCTAGCACAGATACGCAGTATTTT	CASKRQDPSTDTQYF
TRBV11-2	TRBJ2-2	once	TRBD2	TGTGCCAGCAGCCGGGCGGGGAGGGGCACCGGGGAGCTGTTTTTT	CASSRAGRGTGELFF
TRBV6-1	TRBJ1-2	once	.	TGTGCCAGTTCCGAAGGAGGCTATGGCTACACCTTC	CASSEGGYGYTF
TRBV9	TRBJ2-5	.	TRBD1	TGTGCCAGCAGCCCCCGACAGGGCATGGAAGAGACCCAGTACTTC	CASSPRQGMEETQYF
TRBV11-3	TRBJ2-7	.	TRBD1	TGTGCCAGCAGCTTGGACAGGCACACCGAGCAGTACTTC	CASSLDRHTEQYF
TRBV7-2	TRBJ1-2	.	.	TGTGCCAGCAGCTTAATTGTATCCGCGGTGGGTAACTATGGCTACACCTTC	CASSLIVSAVGNYGYTF
TRBV18	TRBJ2-3	once	TRBD1	TGTGCCAGCTCACCTCCTGACAGGGGGCGAAGAGATACGCAGTATTTT	CASSPPDRGRRDTQYF
TRBV6-9	TRBJ2-7	.	TRBD1	TGTGCCAGCATGCACAGGGGGCCCAAGTTGGAGTACTTC	CASMHRGPKLEYF
TRBV2	TRBJ1-4	.	.	TGTGCCAGCAGCCCTACCAGGACAACTAATGAAAAACTGTTTTTT	CASSPTRTTNEKLFF
TRBV18	TRBJ1-6	once	.	TGTGCCAGCTCACCAACCGGGGGTAATTCACCCCTCCACTTT	CASSPTGGNSPLHF
TRBV6-1	TRBJ2-1	.	.	TGTGCCAGCAGGTCGGCGGGTGTGTCGAATGAGCAGTTCTTC	CASRSAGVSNEQFF
TRBV21-1	TRBJ2-5	.	.	TGTGCCAGCAGCAAAGAGAGCCGTCTTCGGGACAGGGAGGGGGAGACCCAGTACTTC	CASSKESRLRDREGETQYF
TRBV6-6	TRBJ2-1	.	.	TGTGCCAGCACTCTAACCATTCAGGGTGCTGAGCAGTTCTTC	CASTLTIQGAEQFF
TRBV28	TRBJ1-5	.	TRBD1	TGTGCCAGCACCACCGCCGGGACAGATAATCAGCCCCAGCATTTT	CASTTAGTDNQPQHF
TRBV5-1	TRBJ1-4	.	.	TGCGCCAGCAGCTTGGCGAACCAGGGGTCTGGAGAAAAACTGTTTTTT	CASSLANQGSGEKLFF
TRBV5-1	TRBJ1-5	.	TRBD1	TGCGCCAGCAGCTTGGGGGGGACAGAAGGTCAGCCCCAGCATTTT	CASSLGGTEGQPQHF
TRBV5-4	TRBJ2-3	.	.	TGTGCCAGCAGCCCTAGCGATCGGAGGGGCACAGATACGCAGTATTTT	CASSPSDRRGTDTQYF
TRBV10-3	TRBJ1-4	.	.	TGTGCCATCAGATCGACGGCAACTAATGAAAAACTGTTTTTT	CAIRSTATNEKLFF
TRBV4-1	TRBJ2-5	.	.	TGCGCCAGCAGCCAATCCAGCGCAAGGGGGGGGGAGACCCAGTACTTC	CASSQSSARGGETQYF
TRBV5-1	TRBJ2-7	.	TRBD1	TGCGCCAGCAGGTCAGGGGGCGGCCTAGCTAACTACGAGCAGTACTTC	CASRSGGGLANYEQYF
TRBV28	TRBJ1-2	.	.	TGTGCCAGCAGTTTAGCCCCTCGAAAAGGCTATGGCTACACCTTC	CASSLAPRKGYGYTF
TRBV5-6	TRBJ2-3	.	TRBD2	TGTGCCAGCAGCCCCGATAGCGGGGCTCGCGATACGCAGTATTTT	CASSPDSGARDTQYF
TRBV20-1	TRBJ1-6	.	.	TGCAGTGCTAGAGACCCGCCTACCCTATTT	CSARDPPTLF
TRBV6-5	TRBJ1-5	.	TRBD1	TGTGCCACTCGACAGGGGAACCAGCCCCAGCATTTT	CATRQGNQPQHF
TRBV15	TRBJ1-2	once	TRBD1	TGTGCCACCAGCAGAGATGGAAGACAGGGTGATGGCTACACCTTC	CATSRDGRQGDGYTF
TRBV4-1	TRBJ1-1	.	.	TGCGCCAGCAGCCAAGCCTTAAGTATGAACACTGAAGCTTTCTTT	CASSQALSMNTEAFF
TRBV28	TRBJ2-1	.	.	TGTGCCACGGGCCTATATGAGCAGTTCTTC	CATGLYEQFF
TRBV7-2	TRBJ2-7	.	.	TGTGCCAGCAGCTCCCGGGACTCGTCCTACGAGCAGTACTTC	CASSSRDSSYEQYF
TRBV28	TRBJ1-3	.	.	TGTGCCAGCAGAGGACGGGGGGGCCCTGGAAACACCATATATTTT	CASRGRGGPGNTIYF
TRBV7-2	TRBJ2-3	.	.	TGTGCCAGCAGCTTAGTCAGCACAGATACGCAGTATTTT	CASSLVSTDTQYF
TRBV11-2	TRBJ1-4	.	.	TGTGCCAGCAGCTTACTGGGTGCTAATGAAAAACTGTTTTTT	CASSLLGANEKLFF
TRBV29-1	TRBJ1-2	.	TRBD1	TGCAGCGTTGGACAGGGTAGTTATGGCTACACCTTC	CSVGQGSYGYTF
TRBV7-8	TRBJ1-2	.	.	TGTGCCAGCAGCCCGGAATCCAACTATGGCTACACCTTC	CASSPESNYGYTF
TRBV19	TRBJ1-2	.	TRBD1	TGTGCCAGTAGTACCCCCGGGACAGCCAATGGCTACACCTTC	CASSTPGTANGYTF
TRBV27	TRBJ1-5	few	.	TGTGCCAGCAGTTTACGTGGGGGGGCGATTCAGCCCCAGCATTTT	CASSLRGGAIQPQHF
TRBV10-3	TRBJ1-1	.	TRBD1	TGTGCCACCTCGGACAGGGCCACTGAAGCTTTCTTT	CATSDRATEAFF
TRBV6-5	TRBJ2-7	.	.	TGTGCCAGCCTTAGCACCTCATCCTACGAGCAGTACTTC	CASLSTSSYEQYF
TRBV28	TRBJ2-7	.	.	TGTGCCAGCAGTTTATCAGGGGGGAACTACGAGCAGTACTTC	CASSLSGGNYEQYF
TRBV11-2	TRBJ2-1	.	.	TGTGCCAGCAGCCACCCGGGCGGGCCGGGTGAGCAGTTCTTC	CASSHPGGPGEQFF
TRBV19	TRBJ2-3	.	TRBD2	TGTGCCAGTAAGGTGGGGGGGGACACAGATACGCAGTATTTT	CASKVGGDTDTQYF
TRBV5-1	TRBJ2-7	once	.	TGCGCCAGCAGCTTGAGTACAGACGAGCAGTACTTC	CASSLSTDEQYF
TRBV11-3	TRBJ2-7	.	.	TGTGCCAGCAGCCTACAGGGCGACGAGCAGTACTTC	CASSLQGDEQYF
TRBV6-5	TRBJ2-7	once	TRBD1	TGTGCCAGCAGACCGACAGGGGGGGACGAGCAGTACTTC	CASRPTGGDEQYF
TRBV9	TRBJ2-3	.	.	TGTGCCAGCAGGGGGATAGAGCAAGATACGCAGTATTTT	CASRGIEQDTQYF
TRBV11-2	TRBJ1-4	.	TRBD1	TGTGCCAGCAGCTTTCGAGCAGGGGGTTTTGAAAAACTGTTTTTT	CASSFRAGGFEKLFF
TRBV4-1	TRBJ1-4	.	.	TGCGCCAGCAGCTTACTGGACGGTGAAAAACTGTTTTTT	CASSLLDGEKLFF
TRBV6-1	TRBJ2-1	few	.	TGTGCCAGCACTCAAGTGGGGGGCCACAATGAGCAGTTCTTC	CASTQVGGHNEQFF
TRBV5-4	TRBJ2-1	.	TRBD2	TGTGCCAGCAGCTTGGGAAGTAGCGGGATGTACAATGAGCAGTTCTTC	CASSLGSSGMYNEQFF
TRBV30	TRBJ2-7	.	.	TGTGCCTGGGGCAAGTCAGGGCTGGGCTCCTACGAGCAGTACTTC	CAWGKSGLGSYEQYF
TRBV6-1	TRBJ1-5	.	.	TGTGCCAGCAAACAACATTGGACGGTTGATCAGCCCCAGCATTTT	CASKQHWTVDQPQHF
TRBV5-1	TRBJ2-1	.	.	TGCGCCAGCAGCTTGAGCCCTGGAGGTTACAATGAGCAGTTCTTC	CASSLSPGGYNEQFF
TRBV28	TRBJ1-4	.	.	TGTGCCAGCGGGGTCCTTAGACAGGACGGTGAAAAACTGTTTTTT	CASGVLRQDGEKLFF
TRBV5-1	TRBJ1-3	.	.	TGCGCCAGCAGCTCGGGGAGCTCTGGAAACACCATATATTTT	CASSSGSSGNTIYF
TRBV4-1	TRBJ2-3	once	.	TGCGCCAGCAGCCAAGATCAGGTGGACAGAATAGTTCCAGATACGCAGTATTTT	CASSQDQVDRIVPDTQYF
TRBV7-2	TRBJ2-1	.	TRBD2	TGTGCCAGCAGCGCGGGGACTAGCGGGAGGTCCTACAATGAGCAGTTCTTC	CASSAGTSGRSYNEQFF